This T cell receptor beta chain was sequenced in a study of cytotoxic CD8 clonotypes in ibrutinib-treated CLL. Study-level information: Productive templates averaged roughly 270,000 per sample, and productive rearrangements 90,000 to 95,000.

TCRdb's table, derived via immunoSEQ multiplex PCR, lists solely in-frame clones and lacks some. This sample carries around 60,000 clones, approximately 57% of them seen once, and the ten largest clones take roughly 14%. Germline V CDR1 and CDR2: MNHNY, SVGAGI (reference sequence). The CDR3 spans 13 residues. V dropped 3 bases and J dropped 8 bases, with 10 bases sitting between them. Turning to this clone: What it binds is unknown.

Study results and caveats: Sampling of sustained-remission and progressing patients occurred at differing times.

The sample consisted of PBMCs, taken after 12 months of ibrutinib treatment. The chain couples TRBV6-6 to TRBJ2-2; the D is unclear. This receptor was obtained from a human donor with chronic lymphocytic leukemia. CDR3 loop: CASSYLTLGELFF. CDR3 coding DNA: TGTGCCAGCAGTTATCTGACGTTAGGGGAGCTGTTTTTT.